The entry below describes one TCR beta chain. Its specificity is unknown. The sample comes from a study of cytomegalovirus exposure and HLA in healthy donors. On the study more broadly: Around 80 million unique TCRs from HLA-typed donors were held in an early data release. Regarding the study as a whole: When analyzed later, a missense DCLRE1C variant was found to be linked to TCR beta V- and J-gene trimming. Likely technical artifact: a cluster of highly shared sequence variants.

Germline lookup yields CDR1 MNHEY and CDR2 SVGAGI. The CDR3 sequence is 15 residues long. V lost 6 bases, J lost 3 bases, and 8 bases stayed unmatched. The PCR ran on 60 Vbeta and 13 Jbeta primers. Assay used: immunoSEQ multiplex PCR; TCRdb lists only in-frame clones, some missing. This table lists tens of thousands of clones. What was sequenced was PBMCs. The chain combines TRBV6-5 with TRBJ1-2, with 9 nucleotides matching TRBD1. The TCR originated in a human donor in good health. CDR3 protein: CASRGTGTGYYGYTF. The CDR3 nucleotides are TGTGCCAGCAGGGGGACCGGGACAGGGTACTATGGCTACACCTTC.